This TCR beta chain was identified in a study of molecular identifiers for immune sequencing clone quantification. Generation of bulk TCR libraries relied on previously described methods and listed TCR primers. Each CDR3 protein is one row after TCRdb ran MiXCR on the PCR reads. The data show about 320,000 distinct CDR3 sequences, about 20% seen once. Germline-derived CDR1 and CDR2 are GTSNPN and SVGIG (reference sequence). This CDR3 contains 14 residues. The trim removed 5 bases at V and 4 bases at J, leaving 4 bases unmatched. Study-level results: Over 99% of effector molecules, but under 1% in naive cells, were held by clones with more than 20 RNA copies.

For this clonotype: Its antigen is unidentified.

The J gene is TRBJ2-5, the V gene TRBV30; 13 positions match TRBD2. This clonotype originated in a human donor in good health. Some libraries in this study had Jurkat cell RNA spiked in. The sequencing sample was made of naive CD8+ T cells from blood, with Jurkat cell RNA spiked in. Indicated subset: FACS-sorted CD8+CD4-CCR7+CD45RA+ naive T cells. CDR3 nucleotides: TGTGCCTGGGCCACTAGCGGGGGGGGAGAGACCCAGTACTTC. It yields the protein CAWATSGGGETQYF. Filled out from reference TRBV30 and TRBJ2-5, the complete variable domain reads SQTIHQWPATLVQPVGSPLSLECTVEGTSNPNLYWYRQAAGRGLQLLFYSVGIGQISSEVPQNLSASRPQDRQFILSSKKLLLSDSGFYLCAWATSGGGETQYFGPGTRLLVL.